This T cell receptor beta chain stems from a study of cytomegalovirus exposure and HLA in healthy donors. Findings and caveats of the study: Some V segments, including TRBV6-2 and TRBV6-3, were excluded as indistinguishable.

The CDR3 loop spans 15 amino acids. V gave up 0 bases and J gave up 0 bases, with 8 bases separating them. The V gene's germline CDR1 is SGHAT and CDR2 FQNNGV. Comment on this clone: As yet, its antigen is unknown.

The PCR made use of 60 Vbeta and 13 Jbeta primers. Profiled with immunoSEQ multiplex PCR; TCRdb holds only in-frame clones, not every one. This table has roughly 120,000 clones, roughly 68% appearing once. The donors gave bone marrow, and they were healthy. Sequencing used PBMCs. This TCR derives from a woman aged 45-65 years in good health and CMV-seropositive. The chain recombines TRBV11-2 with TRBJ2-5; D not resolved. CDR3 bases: TGTGCCAGCAGCTTAGACCCAGTGTACCAAGAGACCCAGTACTTC. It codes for CASSLDPVYQETQYF.